This is a list of T cell receptor beta chains from one sample in a study of cytomegalovirus exposure and HLA in healthy donors. Generated by immunoSEQ multiplex PCR, the TCRdb table keeps only in-frame clones and is missing some. This table holds around 62,000 clones, roughly 89% found once. Sequencing was done on a sample of PBMCs. These receptors all stem from a woman aged 18 to 35 in good health and CMV-seronegative. CDR3s include the opening cysteine and the closing phenylalanine or tryptophan. The order of the fields is D gene, V gene, clone size, J gene, CDR3 protein, CDR3 DNA. D genes are given only for firm matches. Clone size is not always given. Where it is, it says once, few, many or a class for expanded clones.

d_call: -; v_call: TRBV30; clone_size: -; j_call: TRBJ1-1; cdr3_aa: CAWSSQPNTEAFF; cdr3_nt: TGTGCCTGGAGTTCACAACCGAACACTGAAGCTTTCTTT
d_call: -; v_call: TRBV30; clone_size: -; j_call: TRBJ1-2; cdr3_aa: CAWNEGADGYTF; cdr3_nt: TGTGCCTGGAACGAGGGCGCAGATGGCTACACCTTC
d_call: TRBD2; v_call: TRBV19; clone_size: -; j_call: TRBJ2-2; cdr3_aa: CASSIDPLAGVITGELFF; cdr3_nt: TGTGCCAGTAGTATCGATCCGCTAGCGGGAGTTATCACCGGGGAGCTGTTTTTT
d_call: TRBD1; v_call: TRBV5-6; clone_size: -; j_call: TRBJ1-5; cdr3_aa: CASSRQGYGNQPQHF; cdr3_nt: TGTGCCAGCAGCCGACAGGGTTACGGCAATCAGCCCCAGCATTTT
d_call: -; v_call: TRBV4-1; clone_size: -; j_call: TRBJ1-4; cdr3_aa: CASSQDRGGVPKLFF; cdr3_nt: TGCGCCAGCAGCCAAGATAGGGGCGGGGTTCCAAAACTGTTTTTT
d_call: -; v_call: TRBV25-1; clone_size: -; j_call: TRBJ2-6; cdr3_aa: CASSELGANVLTF; cdr3_nt: TGTGCCAGCAGTGAATTAGGGGCCAACGTCCTGACTTTC
d_call: TRBD2; v_call: TRBV7-6; clone_size: -; j_call: TRBJ2-1; cdr3_aa: CASSLLAGDGEQFF; cdr3_nt: TGTGCCAGCAGCTTATTAGCGGGAGATGGTGAGCAGTTCTTC
d_call: TRBD1; v_call: TRBV7-2; clone_size: -; j_call: TRBJ1-3; cdr3_aa: CASSLSEQGFGNTIYF; cdr3_nt: TGTGCCAGCAGCTTATCGGAACAGGGGTTTGGAAACACCATATATTTT
d_call: -; v_call: TRBV2; clone_size: -; j_call: TRBJ2-1; cdr3_aa: CASTTTATGASLSSYNEQFF; cdr3_nt: TGTGCCAGCACCACAACCGCTACAGGAGCCTCGTTAAGCTCCTACAATGAGCAGTTCTTC
d_call: TRBD2; v_call: TRBV11-1; clone_size: -; j_call: TRBJ2-1; cdr3_aa: CASSPTSGSYNEQFF; cdr3_nt: TGTGCCAGCAGCCCGACTAGCGGCTCTTACAATGAGCAGTTCTTC
d_call: TRBD1; v_call: TRBV14; clone_size: -; j_call: TRBJ1-1; cdr3_aa: CASSLRTGRRNTEAFF; cdr3_nt: TGTGCCAGCAGTCTAAGGACAGGAAGAAGGAACACTGAAGCTTTCTTT
d_call: -; v_call: TRBV29-1; clone_size: few; j_call: TRBJ1-1; cdr3_aa: CSGTSGNTEAFF; cdr3_nt: TGCAGCGGAACCTCAGGGAACACTGAAGCTTTCTTT
d_call: -; v_call: TRBV12-5; clone_size: -; j_call: TRBJ2-7; cdr3_aa: CASSLGVPYEQYF; cdr3_nt: TGTGCTAGTTCTCTCGGGGTGCCCTACGAGCAGTACTTC
d_call: -; v_call: TRBV11-2; clone_size: once; j_call: TRBJ2-7; cdr3_aa: CASRTEQGKYGNEQYF; cdr3_nt: TGTGCCAGCAGGACAGAACAGGGTAAATATGGAAACGAGCAGTACTTC
d_call: -; v_call: TRBV5-5; clone_size: -; j_call: TRBJ1-1; cdr3_aa: CASSPVPGSMNTEAFF; cdr3_nt: TGTGCCAGCAGCCCCGTCCCGGGAAGTATGAACACTGAAGCTTTCTTT
d_call: -; v_call: TRBV5-1; clone_size: -; j_call: TRBJ2-2; cdr3_aa: CASSLTGRTGELFF; cdr3_nt: TGCGCCAGCAGCTTAACAGGGCGCACCGGGGAGCTGTTTTTT
d_call: TRBD1; v_call: TRBV27; clone_size: -; j_call: TRBJ2-4; cdr3_aa: CASSLAGQGASSWPKNIQYF; cdr3_nt: TGTGCCAGCAGTTTAGCGGGACAGGGGGCCTCCTCGTGGCCCAAAAACATTCAGTACTTC
d_call: TRBD1; v_call: TRBV7-2; clone_size: -; j_call: TRBJ1-6; cdr3_aa: CASSPIRGQGSPLHF; cdr3_nt: TGTGCCAGCAGCCCGATCAGGGGGCAAGGGTCACCCCTCCACTTT
d_call: -; v_call: TRBV5-6; clone_size: -; j_call: TRBJ1-2; cdr3_aa: CASSKRGGNYGYTF; cdr3_nt: TGTGCCAGCAGCAAAAGAGGGGGTAACTATGGCTACACCTTC
d_call: TRBD2; v_call: TRBV18; clone_size: -; j_call: TRBJ2-7; cdr3_aa: CASSPLAGDSSYEQYF; cdr3_nt: TGTGCCAGCTCACCACTAGCGGGGGACAGCTCCTACGAGCAGTACTTC
d_call: -; v_call: TRBV4-1; clone_size: -; j_call: TRBJ1-1; cdr3_aa: CASSQGRWTTEYPEAFF; cdr3_nt: TGCGCCAGCAGCCAAGGACGATGGACAACCGAATACCCTGAAGCTTTCTTT
d_call: -; v_call: TRBV15; clone_size: -; j_call: TRBJ2-1; cdr3_aa: CATSRLRGGAPSLYNEQFF; cdr3_nt: TGTGCCACCAGCAGACTCAGGGGAGGGGCCCCCTCGTTATACAATGAGCAGTTCTTC
d_call: -; v_call: TRBV15; clone_size: few; j_call: TRBJ2-7; cdr3_aa: CATSRDPRDSYEQYF; cdr3_nt: TGTGCCACCAGCAGAGATCCTCGGGACTCTTACGAGCAGTACTTC
d_call: TRBD2; v_call: TRBV28; clone_size: -; j_call: TRBJ2-1; cdr3_aa: CASSVAGSSYNEQFF; cdr3_nt: TGTGCCAGCAGTGTAGCGGGATCCTCCTACAATGAGCAGTTCTTC
d_call: -; v_call: TRBV4-2; clone_size: -; j_call: TRBJ1-1; cdr3_aa: CASSQVSGMNTEAFF; cdr3_nt: TGTGCCAGCAGCCAAGTTTCAGGGATGAACACTGAAGCTTTCTTT
d_call: TRBD1; v_call: TRBV5-6; clone_size: -; j_call: TRBJ2-7; cdr3_aa: CASSLRGPYEQYF; cdr3_nt: TGTGCCAGCAGCTTAAGGGGGCCCTACGAGCAGTACTTC
d_call: -; v_call: TRBV29-1; clone_size: -; j_call: TRBJ2-7; cdr3_aa: CSVVSLAGYEQYF; cdr3_nt: TGCAGCGTTGTAAGCCTAGCTGGGTACGAGCAGTACTTC
d_call: TRBD2; v_call: TRBV2; clone_size: -; j_call: TRBJ2-1; cdr3_aa: CASSNPLAGGSYNEQFF; cdr3_nt: TGTGCCAGCAGTAATCCGCTAGCGGGGGGGAGTTATAATGAGCAGTTCTTC
d_call: TRBD1; v_call: TRBV5-5; clone_size: -; j_call: TRBJ2-7; cdr3_aa: CASSLVGRGRYEQYF; cdr3_nt: TGTGCCAGCAGCTTGGTGGGCAGGGGGCGATACGAGCAGTACTTC
d_call: -; v_call: TRBV6-5; clone_size: -; j_call: TRBJ1-1; cdr3_aa: CASSYEPRSNTEAFF; cdr3_nt: TGTGCCAGCAGTTACGAACCTCGGTCGAACACTGAAGCTTTCTTT
d_call: TRBD1; v_call: TRBV28; clone_size: -; j_call: TRBJ1-2; cdr3_aa: CASHRGPSYTF; cdr3_nt: TGTGCCAGCCACAGGGGTCCTAGCTACACCTTC
d_call: TRBD1; v_call: TRBV29-1; clone_size: -; j_call: TRBJ2-5; cdr3_aa: CSVGGLGTGGFETQYF; cdr3_nt: TGCAGCGTTGGGGGATTGGGGACAGGGGGCTTCGAGACCCAGTACTTC
d_call: -; v_call: TRBV27; clone_size: -; j_call: TRBJ2-5; cdr3_aa: CASSLRGRQRETQYF; cdr3_nt: TGTGCCAGCAGTTTAAGAGGGAGGCAGCGAGAGACCCAGTACTTC
d_call: TRBD2; v_call: TRBV19; clone_size: -; j_call: TRBJ2-7; cdr3_aa: CASSTGTSGSYEQYF; cdr3_nt: TGTGCCAGTAGTACCGGGACTAGCGGGTCCTACGAGCAGTACTTC
d_call: -; v_call: TRBV30; clone_size: once; j_call: TRBJ1-2; cdr3_aa: CAWLWVTRKGYTF; cdr3_nt: TGTGCCTGGCTATGGGTGACTCGGAAGGGCTACACCTTC
d_call: -; v_call: TRBV28; clone_size: -; j_call: TRBJ2-1; cdr3_aa: CASTRGASDSGEQFF; cdr3_nt: TGTGCCAGCACCCGGGGGGCTAGCGACAGCGGTGAGCAGTTCTTC
d_call: TRBD2; v_call: TRBV5-1; clone_size: once; j_call: TRBJ2-1; cdr3_aa: CASSLVGGGYNEQFF; cdr3_nt: TGCGCCAGCAGCTTGGTCGGCGGGGGGTACAATGAGCAGTTCTTC
d_call: -; v_call: TRBV9; clone_size: -; j_call: TRBJ2-5; cdr3_aa: CASSVTLGQLQETQYF; cdr3_nt: TGTGCCAGCAGCGTTACCCTGGGACAACTACAAGAGACCCAGTACTTC
d_call: TRBD1; v_call: TRBV29-1; clone_size: -; j_call: TRBJ2-3; cdr3_aa: CSAIPGQGADTQYF; cdr3_nt: TGCAGCGCGATCCCGGGACAGGGGGCGGATACGCAGTATTTT
d_call: -; v_call: TRBV6-1; clone_size: -; j_call: TRBJ1-2; cdr3_aa: CASSGHRPNYGYTF; cdr3_nt: TGTGCCAGCAGTGGGCACAGACCAAACTATGGCTACACCTTC
d_call: -; v_call: TRBV5-1; clone_size: -; j_call: TRBJ2-3; cdr3_aa: CASSLAQSTDTQYF; cdr3_nt: TGCGCCAGCAGCTTGGCCCAGAGCACAGATACGCAGTATTTT
d_call: -; v_call: TRBV29-1; clone_size: -; j_call: TRBJ2-7; cdr3_aa: CSVDAGGYEQYF; cdr3_nt: TGCAGCGTTGATGCAGGGGGGTACGAGCAGTACTTC
d_call: -; v_call: TRBV2; clone_size: -; j_call: TRBJ1-2; cdr3_aa: CASSVGGNYGYTF; cdr3_nt: TGTGCCAGCAGTGTGGGGGGAAACTATGGCTACACCTTC
d_call: -; v_call: TRBV4-2; clone_size: -; j_call: TRBJ2-2; cdr3_aa: CASSQDMVEAAGELFF; cdr3_nt: TGTGCCAGCAGCCAAGATATGGTTGAAGCGGCCGGGGAGCTGTTTTTT
d_call: -; v_call: TRBV19; clone_size: -; j_call: TRBJ2-1; cdr3_aa: CASSRAPGINEQFF; cdr3_nt: TGTGCCAGTAGTAGGGCCCCGGGGATCAATGAGCAGTTCTTC